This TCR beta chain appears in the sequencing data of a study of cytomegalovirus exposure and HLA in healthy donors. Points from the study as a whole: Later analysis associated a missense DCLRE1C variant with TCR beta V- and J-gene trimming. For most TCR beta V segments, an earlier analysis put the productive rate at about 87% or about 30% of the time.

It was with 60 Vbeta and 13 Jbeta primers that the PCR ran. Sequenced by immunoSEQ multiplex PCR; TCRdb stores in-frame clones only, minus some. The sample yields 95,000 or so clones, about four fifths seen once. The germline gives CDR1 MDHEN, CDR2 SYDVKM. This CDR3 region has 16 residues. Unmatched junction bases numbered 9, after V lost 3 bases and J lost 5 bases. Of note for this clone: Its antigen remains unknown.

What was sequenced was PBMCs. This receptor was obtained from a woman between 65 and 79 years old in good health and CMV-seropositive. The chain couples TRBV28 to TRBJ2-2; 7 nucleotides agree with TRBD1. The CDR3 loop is CASSFFPLQGTGELFF. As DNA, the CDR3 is TGTGCCAGCAGTTTTTTCCCTTTACAGGGGACCGGGGAGCTGTTTTTT. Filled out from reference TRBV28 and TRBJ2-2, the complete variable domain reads DVKVTQSSRYLVKRTGEKVFLECVQDMDHENMFWYRQDPGLGLRLIYFSYDVKMKEKGDIPEGYSVSREKKERFSLILESASTNQTSMYLCASSFFPLQGTGELFFGEGSRLTVL.